This T cell receptor beta chain stems from a study of cytomegalovirus exposure and HLA in healthy donors. Findings and limits, study-wide: Whilst most TCR sequences proved rare, a subset of public TCRs occurred across many donors. Immune exposure was documented only through CMV serostatus.

The PCR had 60 Vbeta and 13 Jbeta primers. Repertoires were generated with immunoSEQ multiplex PCR, while TCRdb's copy carries only in-frame clones and drops some. The profile shows 100,000 to 150,000 clones, 80% of them singletons. Regarding this clone: Its matching antigen is unknown.

Unrecorded immune exposures were likely, despite nominal health at sampling. The V gene's germline CDR1 is SGHTA and CDR2 FQGTGA. This CDR3 contains 13 residues. Trimming cost V 5 bases and J 8 bases, with 15 bases left between them. This receptor was obtained from a female donor in good health and CMV-seronegative. The sequencing sample was made of PBMCs. The chain uses TRBV7-3 and TRBJ1-2; D ambiguous. CDR3 bases: TGTGCCAGCAGCCCGCAGGTGTTTGGAGGCTACACCTTC. It translates to CASSPQVFGGYTF.